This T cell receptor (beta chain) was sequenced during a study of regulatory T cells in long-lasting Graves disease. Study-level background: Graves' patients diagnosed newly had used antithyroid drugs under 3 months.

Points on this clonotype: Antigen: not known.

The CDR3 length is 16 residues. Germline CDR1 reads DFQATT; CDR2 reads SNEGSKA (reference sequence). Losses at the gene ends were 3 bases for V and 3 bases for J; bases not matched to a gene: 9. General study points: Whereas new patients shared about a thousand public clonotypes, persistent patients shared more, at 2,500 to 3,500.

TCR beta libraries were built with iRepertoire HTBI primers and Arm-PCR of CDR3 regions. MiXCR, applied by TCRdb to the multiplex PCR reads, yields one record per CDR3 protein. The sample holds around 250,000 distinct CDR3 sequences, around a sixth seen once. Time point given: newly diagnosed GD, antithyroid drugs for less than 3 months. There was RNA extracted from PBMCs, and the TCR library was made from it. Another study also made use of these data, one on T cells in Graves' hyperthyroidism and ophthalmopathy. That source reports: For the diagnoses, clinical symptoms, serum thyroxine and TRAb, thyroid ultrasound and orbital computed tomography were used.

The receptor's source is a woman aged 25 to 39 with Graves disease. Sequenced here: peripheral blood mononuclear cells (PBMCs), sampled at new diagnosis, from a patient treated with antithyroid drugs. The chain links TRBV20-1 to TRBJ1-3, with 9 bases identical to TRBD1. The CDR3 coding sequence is TGCAGTGCTAGCGTCTCCGGGACAGGGTTTGGAAACACCATATATTTT. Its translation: CSASVSGTGFGNTIYF.